The 8 T cell receptor beta chains below all came from one sample that was sequenced in a study of identical twins. TCRdb independently ran MiXCR on the 5' RACE reads; one entry per CDR3 protein. In the table there are 350,000 to 450,000 distinct CDR3 sequences, under 20% of which are singletons. The sequenced sample consisted of naive T cells sorted from blood. The receptors shown here come from a man aged 45-60 years in good health.

The chain combines TRBV4-3 with TRBJ2-7; 13 bases map to TRBD2. Germline V gene lookup returns CDR1 LGHNA and CDR2 YSLEER. Trimming took 3 bases from V and 4 from J; bases not matched to a gene: 3. The CDR3 runs 15 residues. The CDR3 DNA follows: TGCGCCAGCAGCCACGGACTAGCGGGGGATTACGAGCAGTACTTC. Translated, it gives CASSHGLAGDYEQYF.

This clonotype was observed many times. The chain links TRBV7-2 to TRBJ2-1, with 12 bases fitting TRBD2. CDR3 length equals 16 residues. Germline V lookup: CDR1 SGHTA, CDR2 FQGNSA. The junction had 3 bases not matched to a gene; V was cut back by 2 bases and J by 4 bases. The CDR3 DNA reads TGTGCCAGCAGCTTACGGACTAGCGGGGTTTACAATGAGCAGTTCTTC. It specifies CASSLRTSGVYNEQFF. Full variable domain (rest looked up from reference TRBV7-2 and TRBJ2-1): GAGVSQSPSNKVTEKGKDVELRCDPISGHTALYWYRQSLGQGLEFLIYFQGNSAPDKSGLPSDRFSAERTGGSVSTLTIQRTQQEDSAVYLCASSLRTSGVYNEQFFGPGTRLTVL.

The chain links TRBV6-1 to TRBJ2-6; 9 bases are shared with TRBD1. CDR1 MNHNS and CDR2 SASEGT come from the germline V gene. The V segment lost 5 bases and the J segment 3 bases; nucleotides outside the gene matches: 11. CDR3 length: 18 amino acids. CDR3 bases: TGTGCCAGCAGTCGGACCGGGACAGGGTTAGGTGGGGCCAACGTCCTGACTTTC. Residues: CASSRTGTGLGGANVLTF.

This chain links TRBV9 with TRBJ2-2, with 8 nucleotides matching TRBD1. The germline gives CDR1 SGDLS, CDR2 YYNGEE. CDR3 length: 16 residues. The V and J ends lost 1 base and 6 bases, in that order; junction bases with no gene match: 8. In DNA, the CDR3 is TGTGCCAGCAGCGTACGTCAGGGGGCCGGTGCCGGGGAGCTGTTTTTT. Residues: CASSVRQGAGAGELFF.

This clonotype was detected many times. This chain uses TRBV7-2 with TRBJ2-7; a possible D gene is TRBD2 (5 bases). Looked up from germline, CDR1 is SGHTA and CDR2 is FQGNSA. Trimming stripped 5 bases from V and 3 bases from J, with 14 bases between. The CDR3 is 14 amino acids. The DNA for the CDR3 is TGTGCCAGCAGCGGAGGAGCAGGATTCTACGAGCAGTACTTC. It specifies CASSGGAGFYEQYF.

This clonotype was found many times. The V call is TRBV5-5, the J call TRBJ2-1; D not certain. CDR3 length equals 11 residues. Trimming took off 3 bases at V and 7 bases at J, with 5 bases between the two ends. The germline V gene encodes CDR1 SGHKS and CDR2 YYEKEE (reference sequence). The CDR3 DNA sequence: TGTGCCAGCAGCTACGAAAATGAGCAGTTCTTC. Encoded protein: CASSYENEQFF.

The sample holds many counts of this clonotype. V is TRBV5-1 and J is TRBJ1-2; D not certain. Germline values: CDR1 SGHRS, CDR2 YFSETQ. V lost 5 bases, J lost 2 bases, and 7 bases lay in between. This CDR3 has 12 amino acids. CDR3 residues: CASRPSNYGYTF. DNA for the CDR3: TGCGCCAGCAGACCGTCCAACTATGGCTACACCTTC.

This clonotype has a count of ten or more. J is TRBJ2-1 and V is TRBV12-3 or TRBV12-4; 8 nucleotides match TRBD2. This CDR3 region has 17 residues. V was pared by 1 base and J by 0 bases, with 5 bases of the junction left unmatched. The CDR3 sequence: CASSLGREAYSYNEQFF. The CDR3 DNA reads TGTGCCAGCAGTTTAGGGCGGGAGGCCTACTCCTACAATGAGCAGTTCTTC.